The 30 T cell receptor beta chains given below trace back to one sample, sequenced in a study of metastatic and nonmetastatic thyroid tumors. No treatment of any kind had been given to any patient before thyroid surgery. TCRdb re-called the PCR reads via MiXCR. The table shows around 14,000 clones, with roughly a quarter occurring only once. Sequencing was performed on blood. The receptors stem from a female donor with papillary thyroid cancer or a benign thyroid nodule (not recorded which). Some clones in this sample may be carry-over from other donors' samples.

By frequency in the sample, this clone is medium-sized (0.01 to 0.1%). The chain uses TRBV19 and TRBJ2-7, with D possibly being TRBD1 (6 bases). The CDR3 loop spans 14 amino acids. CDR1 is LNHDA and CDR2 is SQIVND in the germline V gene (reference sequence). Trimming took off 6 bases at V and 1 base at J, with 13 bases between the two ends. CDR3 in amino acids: CASSPWTESYEQYF. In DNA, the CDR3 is TGTGCCAGTAGCCCCTGGACAGAATCCTACGAGCAGTACTTC.

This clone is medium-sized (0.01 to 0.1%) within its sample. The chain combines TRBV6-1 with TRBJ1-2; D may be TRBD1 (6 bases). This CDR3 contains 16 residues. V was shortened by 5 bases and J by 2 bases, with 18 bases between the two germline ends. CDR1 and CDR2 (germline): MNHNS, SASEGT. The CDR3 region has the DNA TGTGCCAGCAGTACCCCGGGCAGGGGTGTAAACTATGGCTACACCTTC. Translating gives CASSTPGRGVNYGYTF.

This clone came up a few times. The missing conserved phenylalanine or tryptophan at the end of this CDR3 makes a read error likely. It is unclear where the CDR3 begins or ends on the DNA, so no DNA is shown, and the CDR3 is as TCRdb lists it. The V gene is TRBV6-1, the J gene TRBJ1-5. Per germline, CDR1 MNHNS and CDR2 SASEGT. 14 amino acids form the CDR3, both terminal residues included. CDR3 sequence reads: CASSEKGLYQPRHL.

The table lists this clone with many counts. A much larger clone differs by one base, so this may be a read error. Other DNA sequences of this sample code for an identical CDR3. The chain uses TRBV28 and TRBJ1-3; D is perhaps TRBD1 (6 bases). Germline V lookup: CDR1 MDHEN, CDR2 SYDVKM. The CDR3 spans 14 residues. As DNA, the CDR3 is TGCGCCAGCAGCACAGGGTTCTCTGGAAACACCATATATTTT. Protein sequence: CASSTGFSGNTIYF.

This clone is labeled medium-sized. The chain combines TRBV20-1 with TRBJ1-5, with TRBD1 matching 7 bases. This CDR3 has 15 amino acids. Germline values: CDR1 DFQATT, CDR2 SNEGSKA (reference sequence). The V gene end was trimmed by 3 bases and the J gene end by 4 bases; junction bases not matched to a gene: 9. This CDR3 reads CSASRQGVGNQPQHF. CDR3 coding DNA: TGCAGTGCTAGCCGTCAGGGGGTCGGGAATCAGCCCCAGCATTTT.

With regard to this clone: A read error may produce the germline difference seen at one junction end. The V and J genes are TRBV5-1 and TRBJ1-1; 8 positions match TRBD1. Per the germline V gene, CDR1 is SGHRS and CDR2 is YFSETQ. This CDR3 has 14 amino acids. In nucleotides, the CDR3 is TGCGCCAGCAGCTCGTTACAGGGGGGTGGTGAATCTTTCTTT. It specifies CASSSLQGGGESFF.

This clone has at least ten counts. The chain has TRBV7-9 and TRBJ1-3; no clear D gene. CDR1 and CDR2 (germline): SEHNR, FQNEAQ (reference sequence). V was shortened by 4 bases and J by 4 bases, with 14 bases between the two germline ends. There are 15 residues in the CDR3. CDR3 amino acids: CASSSLAFMGNTIYF. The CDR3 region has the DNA TGTGCCAGCAGCTCGTTAGCTTTTATGGGAAACACCATATATTTT.

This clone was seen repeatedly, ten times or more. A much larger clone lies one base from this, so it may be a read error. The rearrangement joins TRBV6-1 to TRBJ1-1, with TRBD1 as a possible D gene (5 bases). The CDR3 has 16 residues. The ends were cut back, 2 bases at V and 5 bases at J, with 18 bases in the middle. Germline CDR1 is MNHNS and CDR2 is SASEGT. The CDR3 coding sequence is TGTGCCAGCAGTGAAAGGGGAGGGGAGGTTGGGACTGAAGCTTTCTTT. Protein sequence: CASSERGGEVGTEAFF.

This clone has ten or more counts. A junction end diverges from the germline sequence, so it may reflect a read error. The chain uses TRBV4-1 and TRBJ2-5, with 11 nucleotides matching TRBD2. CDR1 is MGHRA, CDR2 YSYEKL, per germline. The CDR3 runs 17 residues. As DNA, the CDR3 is TGCGCCAGCAGCCAATCCCCTGCTAGCGGGGGGCAAGATACCCAGTACTTC. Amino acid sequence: CASSQSPASGGQDTQYF.

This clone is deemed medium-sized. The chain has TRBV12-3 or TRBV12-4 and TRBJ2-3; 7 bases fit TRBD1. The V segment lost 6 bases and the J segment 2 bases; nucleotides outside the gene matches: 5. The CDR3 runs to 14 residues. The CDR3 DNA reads TGTGCCAGCAGCCCGGGACAGCTCACAGATACGCAGTATTTT. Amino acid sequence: CASSPGQLTDTQYF.

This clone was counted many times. CDR3 nucleotide sequence: TGTGCCAGCAGCTCCATTGGGACAGGGGGAGGCGAGCAGTACTTC. Translated: CASSSIGTGGGEQYF. V usage is TRBV5-5 and J usage is TRBJ2-7; 11 bases agree with TRBD1. The CDR3 covers 15 residues. After removal of 3 bases from V and 6 bases from J, the junction contained 8 bases not matched to a gene. Germline V gene lookup returns CDR1 SGHKS and CDR2 YYEKEE (reference sequence). The full variable domain, its missing parts supplied by reference TRBV5-5 and TRBJ2-7, is DAGVTQSPTHLIKTRGQQVTLRCSPISGHKSVSWYQQVLGQGPQFIFQYYEKEERGRGNFPDRFSARQFPNYSSELNVNALLLGDSALYLCASSSIGTGGGEQYFGPGTRLTVT.

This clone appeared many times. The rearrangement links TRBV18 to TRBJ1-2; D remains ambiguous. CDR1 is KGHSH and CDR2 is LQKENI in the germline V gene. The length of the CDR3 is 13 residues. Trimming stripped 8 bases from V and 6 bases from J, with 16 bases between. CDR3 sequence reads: CASRREGVNGYTF. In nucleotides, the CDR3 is TGTGCCAGCAGAAGGGAGGGTGTGAATGGCTACACCTTC.

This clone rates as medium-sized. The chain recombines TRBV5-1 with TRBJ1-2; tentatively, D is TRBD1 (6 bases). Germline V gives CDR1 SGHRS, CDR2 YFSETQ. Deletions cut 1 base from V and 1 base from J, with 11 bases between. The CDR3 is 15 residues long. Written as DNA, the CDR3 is TGCGCCAGCAGCTTGTCGCCAGGGGATAACTATGGCTACACCTTC. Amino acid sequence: CASSLSPGDNYGYTF.

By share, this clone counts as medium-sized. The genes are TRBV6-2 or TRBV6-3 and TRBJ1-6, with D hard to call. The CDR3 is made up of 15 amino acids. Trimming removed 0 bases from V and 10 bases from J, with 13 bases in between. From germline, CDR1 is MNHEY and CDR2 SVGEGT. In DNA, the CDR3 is TGTGCCAGCAGTTACTCGGTCCCGGGGTGGTCACCCCTCCACTTT. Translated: CASSYSVPGWSPLHF.

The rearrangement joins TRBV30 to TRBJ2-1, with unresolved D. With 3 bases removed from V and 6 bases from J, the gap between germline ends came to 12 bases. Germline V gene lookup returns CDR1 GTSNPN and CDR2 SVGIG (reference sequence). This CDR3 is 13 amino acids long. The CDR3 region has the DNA TGTGCCTGGAGGATAGTTGGTTCCAATGAGCAGTTCTTC. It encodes CAWRIVGSNEQFF.

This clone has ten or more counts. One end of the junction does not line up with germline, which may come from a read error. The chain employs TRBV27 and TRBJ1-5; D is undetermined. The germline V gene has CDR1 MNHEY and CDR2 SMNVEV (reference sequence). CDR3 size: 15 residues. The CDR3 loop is CTSSLHRACNQPQHF. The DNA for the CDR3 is TGCACCAGCAGTTTGCATCGGGCGTGCAATCAGCCCCAGCATTTT.

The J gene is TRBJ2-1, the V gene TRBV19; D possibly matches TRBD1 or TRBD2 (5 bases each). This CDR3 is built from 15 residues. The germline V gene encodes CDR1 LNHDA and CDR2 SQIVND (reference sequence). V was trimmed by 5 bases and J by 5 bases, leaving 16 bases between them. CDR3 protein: CASSRTGRANNEQFF. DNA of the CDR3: TGTGCCAGTAGTCGGACGGGACGGGCCAACAATGAGCAGTTCTTC.

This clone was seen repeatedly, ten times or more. In DNA form, the CDR3 reads TGTGCCAGCTCACCCTGGGACAGGGGGCCTGAAGCTTTCTTT. Translated: CASSPWDRGPEAFF. V gene TRBV18 combines with J gene TRBJ1-1; 12 bases agree with TRBD1. The germline V gene encodes CDR1 KGHSH and CDR2 LQKENI. V lost 3 bases, J lost 6 bases, and 2 bases stayed unmatched. This CDR3 contains 14 residues.

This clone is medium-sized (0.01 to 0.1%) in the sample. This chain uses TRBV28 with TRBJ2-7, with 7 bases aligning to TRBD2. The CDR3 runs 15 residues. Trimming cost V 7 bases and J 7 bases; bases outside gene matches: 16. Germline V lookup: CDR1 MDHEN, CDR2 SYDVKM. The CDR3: CASTPRLAETLEQYF. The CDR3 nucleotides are TGTGCCAGCACCCCGAGGCTAGCGGAGACTCTGGAGCAGTACTTC.

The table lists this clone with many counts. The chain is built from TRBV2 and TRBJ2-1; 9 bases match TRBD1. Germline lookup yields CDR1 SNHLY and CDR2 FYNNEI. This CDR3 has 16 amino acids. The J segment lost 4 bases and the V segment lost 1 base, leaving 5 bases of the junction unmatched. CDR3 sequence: CASSEDPGQGYNEQFF. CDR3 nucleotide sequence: TGTGCCAGCAGTGAAGATCCGGGACAGGGATACAATGAGCAGTTCTTC.

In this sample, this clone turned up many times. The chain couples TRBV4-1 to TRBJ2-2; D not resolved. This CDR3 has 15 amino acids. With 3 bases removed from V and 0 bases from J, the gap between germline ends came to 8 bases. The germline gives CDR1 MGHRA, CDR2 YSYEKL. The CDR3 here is CASSQDRANTGELFF. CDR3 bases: TGCGCCAGCAGCCAGGATCGAGCGAACACCGGGGAGCTGTTTTTT.

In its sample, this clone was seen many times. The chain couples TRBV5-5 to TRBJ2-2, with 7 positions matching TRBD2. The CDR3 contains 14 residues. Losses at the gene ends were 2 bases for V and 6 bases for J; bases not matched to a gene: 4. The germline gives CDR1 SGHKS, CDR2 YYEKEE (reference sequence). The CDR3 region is CASSLGLVAGELFF. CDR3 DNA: TGTGCCAGCAGCTTAGGACTAGTTGCCGGGGAGCTGTTTTTT.

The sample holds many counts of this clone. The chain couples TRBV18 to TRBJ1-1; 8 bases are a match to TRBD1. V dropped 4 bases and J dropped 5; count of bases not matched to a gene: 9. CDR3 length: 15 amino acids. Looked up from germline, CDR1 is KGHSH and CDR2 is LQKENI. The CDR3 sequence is CASSRTGGGGTEAFF. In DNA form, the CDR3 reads TGTGCCAGCTCACGAACAGGGGGTGGGGGAACTGAAGCTTTCTTT.

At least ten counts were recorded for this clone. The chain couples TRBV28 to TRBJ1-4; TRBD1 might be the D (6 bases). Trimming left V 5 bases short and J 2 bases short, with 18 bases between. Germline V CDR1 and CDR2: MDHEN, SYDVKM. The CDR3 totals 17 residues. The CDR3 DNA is TGTGCCAGCAGTAAAGGGGGGGAAGAGGGCACTAATGAAAAACTGTTTTTT. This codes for CASSKGGEEGTNEKLFF.

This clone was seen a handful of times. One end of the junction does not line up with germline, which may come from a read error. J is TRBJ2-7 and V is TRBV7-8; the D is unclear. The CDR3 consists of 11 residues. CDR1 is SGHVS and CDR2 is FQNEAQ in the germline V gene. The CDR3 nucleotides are TGTGCAAGCAGATCTTCCTACGAGCAGTACTTC. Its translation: CASRSSYEQYF.

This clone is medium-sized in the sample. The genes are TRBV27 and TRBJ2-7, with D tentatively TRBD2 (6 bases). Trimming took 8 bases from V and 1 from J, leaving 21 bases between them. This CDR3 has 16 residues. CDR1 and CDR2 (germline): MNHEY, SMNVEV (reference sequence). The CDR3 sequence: CASRSYGDSLSYEQYF. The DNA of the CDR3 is TGTGCCAGCCGTTCTTATGGGGACTCACTATCCTACGAGCAGTACTTC.

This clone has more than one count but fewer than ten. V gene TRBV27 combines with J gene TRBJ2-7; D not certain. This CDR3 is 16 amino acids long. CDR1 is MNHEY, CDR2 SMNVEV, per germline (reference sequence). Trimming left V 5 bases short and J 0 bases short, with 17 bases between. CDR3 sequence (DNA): TGTGCCAGCAGTCACACTACGGCGGCTCTCTCCTACGAGCAGTACTTC. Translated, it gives CASSHTTAALSYEQYF.

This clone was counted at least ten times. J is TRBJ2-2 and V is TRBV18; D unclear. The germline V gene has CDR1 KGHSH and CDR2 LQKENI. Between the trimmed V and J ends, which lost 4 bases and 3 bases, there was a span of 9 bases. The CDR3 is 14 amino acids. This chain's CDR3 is CASSRGWDTGELFF. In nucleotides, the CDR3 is TGTGCCAGCTCACGGGGTTGGGACACCGGGGAGCTGTTTTTT.

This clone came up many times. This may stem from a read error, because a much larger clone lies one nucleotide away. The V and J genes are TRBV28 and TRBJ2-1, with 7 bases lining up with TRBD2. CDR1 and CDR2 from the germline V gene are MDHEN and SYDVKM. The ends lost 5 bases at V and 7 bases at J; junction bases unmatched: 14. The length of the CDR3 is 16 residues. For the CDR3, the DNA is TGTGCCAGCAGTCTTTCCCGGGACTACCTGCCAAATGAGCAGTTCTTC. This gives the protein CASSLSRDYLPNEQFF.

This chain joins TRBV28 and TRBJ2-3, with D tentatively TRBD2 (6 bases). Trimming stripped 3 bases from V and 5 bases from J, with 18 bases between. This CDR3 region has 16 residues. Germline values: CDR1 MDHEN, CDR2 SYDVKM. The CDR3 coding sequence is TGTGCCAGCAGTTTCATTTCCCAGGGAGGAAGAGATACGCAGTATTTT. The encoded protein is CASSFISQGGRDTQYF.